These 23 T cell receptor beta chains were sequenced from one sample in a study of control samples from healthy donors and cancer patients. Libraries were prepared by immunoSEQ multiplex PCR; TCRdb keeps only in-frame clonotypes and omits some of them. Here the sample spans some 120,000 clones, roughly 95% being singletons. The sample consisted of blood. The source is a man aged 25-45 years in good health.

CDR3 bases: TGTGCCAGCAGCTCAGGACAGGGAATGGCCTACGAGCAGTACTTC. This sequence encodes CASSSGQGMAYEQYF. The rearrangement joins TRBV11-2 to TRBJ2-7, with TRBD1 identical over 8 bases. CDR1 is SGHAT, CDR2 FQNNGV, per germline. Losses at the gene ends were 4 bases for V and 2 bases for J; bases not matched to a gene: 7. The CDR3 has 15 amino acids.

The V and J genes are TRBV3-1 (or the pseudogene TRBV3-2) and TRBJ1-6, with D tentatively TRBD1 (5 bases). The germline CDR1 and CDR2 sequences are LGHDT and YNNKEL (reference sequence). The CDR3 runs 19 residues. V was shortened by 0 bases and J by 10 bases, with 25 bases between the two germline ends. CDR3 amino acids: CASSQESGSGAEGGSPLHF. In nucleotides, the CDR3 is TGTGCCAGCAGCCAAGAGTCTGGGTCTGGGGCAGAAGGTGGATCACCCCTCCACTTT.

V is TRBV2 and J is TRBJ1-6, with a tentative D call TRBD1 (5 bases). Germline lookup yields CDR1 SNHLY and CDR2 FYNNEI. This CDR3 has 14 residues. V lost 8 bases to trimming and J lost 0 bases, with 8 bases between them. The CDR3 coding sequence is TGTGCCAGCCACAGGCTCTCCTATAATTCACCCCTCCACTTT. Translation gives CASHRLSYNSPLHF.

The chain carries TRBV7-9 and TRBJ2-4; no definite D call. V was cut by 5 bases and J by 8 bases, with 19 bases left in between. Germline V gene lookup returns CDR1 SEHNR and CDR2 FQNEAQ (reference sequence). The CDR3 length is 15 residues. The chain's CDR3 is CASSTPSKGVYIQYF. In nucleotides, the CDR3 is TGTGCCAGCAGCACTCCTTCCAAGGGTGTATACATTCAGTACTTC.

Details on this clone: Different DNA sequences within this sample yield the same CDR3. The rearrangement uses TRBV29-1 and TRBJ1-3, with D tentatively TRBD1 (6 bases). Trimming took 6 bases from V and 2 from J, leaving 20 bases between them. In germline, CDR1 is SQVTM, CDR2 ANQGSEA. The CDR3 spans 16 residues. This CDR3 reads CSVGVPDHRAGNTIYF. Written as DNA, the CDR3 is TGCAGCGTCGGAGTCCCAGACCACAGGGCTGGAAACACCATATATTTT.

The chain has TRBV5-1 and TRBJ2-1; D may match TRBD1 or TRBD2 (6 bases each). V was clipped by 2 bases and J by 0 bases, with 9 bases between them. This CDR3 contains 15 residues. Germline V gene data show CDR1 as SGHRS and CDR2 as YFSETQ. CDR3 region: CASSLGGLSYNEQFF. The DNA of the CDR3 is TGCGCCAGCAGCTTAGGGGGACTCTCCTACAATGAGCAGTTCTTC.

The gene calls are TRBV7-2 and TRBJ1-4; 10 bases agree with TRBD1. The CDR3 loop spans 18 amino acids. The germline gives CDR1 SGHTA, CDR2 FQGNSA. Unmatched junction bases numbered 13, after V lost 5 bases and J lost 4 bases. The CDR3, as DNA: TGTGCCAGCAGCCTAGGGGGGGACAGGGGCTGGGATAATGAAAAACTGTTTTTT. This translates into CASSLGGDRGWDNEKLFF.

The chain couples TRBV29-1 to TRBJ2-5; 7 bases match TRBD2. The junction had 6 bases not matched to a gene; V was cut back by 4 bases and J by 4 bases. There are 13 residues in the CDR3. CDR1 and CDR2 (germline): SQVTM, ANQGSEA. CDR3 nucleotide sequence: TGCAGCGTTGTGGGGGGGGTCCGAGAGACCCAGTACTTC. This encodes CSVVGGVRETQYF.

This clone was seen just once. CDR3 protein: CASSIKGPLSYEQYF. CDR3 in DNA: TGTGCCAGTAGTATAAAGGGCCCTCTTTCCTACGAGCAGTACTTC. The V and J genes are TRBV19 and TRBJ2-7; no firm D call. Germline V CDR1 and CDR2: LNHDA, SQIVND (reference sequence). The CDR3 totals 15 residues. The ends were cut back, 2 bases at V and 1 base at J, with 12 bases in the middle. Complete variable domain (other parts from reference TRBV19 and TRBJ2-7): DGGITQSPKYLFRKEGQNVTLSCEQNLNHDAMYWYRQDPGQGLRLIYYSQIVNDFQKGDIAEGYSVSREKKESFPLTVTSAQKNPTAFYLCASSIKGPLSYEQYFGPGTRLTVT.

This chain links TRBV5-6 with TRBJ2-2; D uncertain. Germline V gene lookup returns CDR1 SGHDT and CDR2 YYEEEE. This CDR3 has 15 amino acids. Trimming left V 0 bases short and J 1 base short, with 7 bases between. The CDR3 nucleotides are TGTGCCAGCAGCTTGGTTCAGCTGAACACCGGGGAGCTGTTTTTT. Its translation: CASSLVQLNTGELFF.

As for this clone: The junction and the germline gene differ at one end; a read error may be behind it. The rearrangement links TRBV29-1 to TRBJ2-4, with D perhaps matching TRBD2 (6 bases). Germline lookup yields CDR1 SQVTM and CDR2 ANQGSEA. CDR3 length: 12 residues. CDR3 loop: CSVAGDSNVLHF. DNA of the CDR3: TGCAGCGTTGCCGGGGACTCCAACGTTCTCCACTTC.

This clone was seen a single time. The chain links TRBV25-1 to TRBJ1-1; D gene ambiguous. CDR3 length equals 11 residues. CDR1 MGHDK and CDR2 SYGVNS come from the germline V gene. V was shortened by 1 base and J by 8 bases, with 5 bases between the two germline ends. The CDR3 DNA is TGTGCCAGCAGTGAATCGAGGGAAGCTTTCTTT. Encoded protein: CASSESREAFF.

The chain joins TRBV7-2 to TRBJ1-2; 11 bases match TRBD1. Per the germline V gene, CDR1 is SGHTA and CDR2 is FQGNSA. The CDR3 consists of 16 residues. Germline trimming cut 5 bases from V and 4 bases from J; bases unmatched to any gene: 9. CDR3 region: CASSRVRTGGIYGYTF. The CDR3 coding sequence is TGTGCCAGCAGCCGGGTGAGGACAGGGGGCATCTATGGCTACACCTTC.

CDR3 region: CASSFDRAQPQHF. CDR3 nucleotide sequence: TGTGCCAGCAGTTTCGACAGGGCTCAGCCCCAGCATTTT. The genes are TRBV12-3 or TRBV12-4 and TRBJ1-5, with 7 bases lining up with TRBD1. The CDR3 spans 13 residues. The V and J ends lost 3 bases and 6 bases, in that order; junction bases with no gene match: 2.

The rearrangement links TRBV5-1 to TRBJ2-1; no clear D gene. This CDR3 spans 12 amino acids. Germline-derived CDR1 and CDR2 are SGHRS and YFSETQ. Trimming pared 0 bases from V and 8 bases from J, leaving 6 bases between. The CDR3 DNA reads TGCGCCAGCAGCTTGGAAGCTTATGAGCAGTTCTTC. Encoded protein: CASSLEAYEQFF.

The rearrangement links TRBV5-4 to TRBJ1-1; D is unresolved. V was trimmed by 1 base and J by 3 bases, leaving 7 bases between them. The CDR3 is made up of 13 amino acids. Germline V gene data show CDR1 as SGHNT and CDR2 as YYREEE (reference sequence). The CDR3 sequence is CASSLPPYTEAFF. CDR3 DNA: TGTGCCAGCAGCTTGCCTCCATACACTGAAGCTTTCTTT. Using reference TRBV5-4 and TRBJ1-1 for the parts outside the CDR3, the full variable domain is ETGVTQSPTHLIKTRGQQVTLRCSSQSGHNTVSWYQQALGQGPQFIFQYYREEENGRGNFPPRFSGLQFPNYSSELNVNALELDDSALYLCASSLPPYTEAFFGQGTRLTVV.

The chain is built from TRBV2 and TRBJ1-1; D uncertain. CDR1 is SNHLY and CDR2 is FYNNEI in the germline V gene. The CDR3 length is 12 residues. Trimming took 10 bases from V and 7 from J, leaving 16 bases between them. CDR3 bases: TGTGCCACCAAGAATACGGCCGGTGAAGCTTTCTTT. It encodes CATKNTAGEAFF.

The chain couples TRBV7-2 to TRBJ2-1, with D hard to call. The CDR3 is 13 amino acids. From germline, CDR1 is SGHTA and CDR2 FQGNSA. V was clipped by 0 bases and J by 7 bases, with 7 bases between them. CDR3 DNA sequence: TGTGCCAGCAGCTTAGCGACCGGGAATGAGCAGTTCTTC. Protein sequence: CASSLATGNEQFF.

This clone came up a few times. The V and J genes are TRBV7-9 and TRBJ1-5; 12 positions match TRBD1. Germline V gives CDR1 SEHNR, CDR2 FQNEAQ (reference sequence). The CDR3 is 16 residues long. J lost 7 bases, V lost 5 bases, and 9 bases had no gene match. CDR3 sequence reads: CASSGPGTGGRQPQHF. Here the CDR3 DNA reads TGTGCCAGCAGCGGTCCCGGGACAGGGGGCCGGCAGCCCCAGCATTTT. Together with reference TRBV7-9 and TRBJ1-5, the CDR3 gives the full variable domain: DTGVSQNPRHKITKRGQNVTFRCDPISEHNRLYWYRQTLGQGPEFLTYFQNEAQLEKSRLLSDRFSAERPKGSFSTLEIQRTEQGDSAMYLCASSGPGTGGRQPQHFGDGTRLSIL.

The chain carries TRBV30 and TRBJ1-3; the D is unclear. The length of the CDR3 is 11 residues. Germline V gene sequence: CDR1 GTSNPN, CDR2 SVGIG (reference sequence). Trimming took 0 bases from V and 6 from J, leaving 3 bases between them. The CDR3 spells CAWSVTNTIYF. The CDR3 DNA reads as TGTGCCTGGAGTGTAACAAACACCATATATTTT.

The chain recombines TRBV7-3 with TRBJ2-1; 9 bases line up with TRBD2. Germline CDR1 SGHTA, CDR2 FQGTGA. The V segment lost 5 bases and the J segment 5 bases; nucleotides outside the gene matches: 7. This CDR3 is built from 15 residues. The CDR3 region has the DNA TGTGCCAGCAGCCCTCGGACTAGCGCCCACAATGAGCAGTTCTTC. The encoded protein is CASSPRTSAHNEQFF. The whole variable domain, remainder taken from reference TRBV7-3 and TRBJ2-1, is GAGVSQTPSNKVTEKGKYVELRCDPISGHTALYWYRQSLGQGPEFLIYFQGTGAADDSGLPNDRFFAVRPEGSVSTLKIQRTERGDSAVYLCASSPRTSAHNEQFFGPGTRLTVL.

The V gene is TRBV15, the J gene TRBJ1-6; D not resolved. Per the germline V gene, CDR1 is LNHNV and CDR2 is YYDKDF (reference sequence). Trimming took 0 bases from V and 10 from J, leaving 7 bases between them. The CDR3 is 13 amino acids. The CDR3 loop reads CATSRDIRSPLHF. Written as DNA, the CDR3 is TGTGCCACCAGCAGAGATATTCGATCACCCCTCCACTTT.

The chain is built from TRBV28 and TRBJ2-1; D remains unclear. The V gene lost 8 bases and the J gene lost 0 bases, with 11 bases spanning the gap. CDR1 and CDR2 (germline): MDHEN, SYDVKM. CDR3 length: 14 residues. CDR3: CASRKGSSYNEQFF. DNA for the CDR3: TGTGCCAGCCGAAAGGGCAGCTCCTACAATGAGCAGTTCTTC. Looking up the rest from reference TRBV28 and TRBJ2-1 gives the full variable domain: DVKVTQSSRYLVKRTGEKVFLECVQDMDHENMFWYRQDPGLGLRLIYFSYDVKMKEKGDIPEGYSVSREKKERFSLILESASTNQTSMYLCASRKGSSYNEQFFGPGTRLTVL.